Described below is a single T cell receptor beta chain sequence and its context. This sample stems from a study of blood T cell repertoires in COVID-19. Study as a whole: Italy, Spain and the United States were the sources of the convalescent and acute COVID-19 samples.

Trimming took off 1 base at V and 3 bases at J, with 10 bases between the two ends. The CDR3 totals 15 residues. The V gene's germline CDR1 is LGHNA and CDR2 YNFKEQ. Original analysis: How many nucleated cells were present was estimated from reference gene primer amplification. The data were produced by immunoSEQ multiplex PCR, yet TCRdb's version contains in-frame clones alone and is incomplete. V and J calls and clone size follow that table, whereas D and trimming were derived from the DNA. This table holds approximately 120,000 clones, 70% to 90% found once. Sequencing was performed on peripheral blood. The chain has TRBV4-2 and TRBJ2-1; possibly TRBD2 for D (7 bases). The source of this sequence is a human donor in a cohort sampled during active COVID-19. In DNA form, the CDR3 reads TGTGCCAGCAGCCAAGGGGAGGGGGTCTACAATGAGCAGTTCTTC. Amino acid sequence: CASSQGEGVYNEQFF.